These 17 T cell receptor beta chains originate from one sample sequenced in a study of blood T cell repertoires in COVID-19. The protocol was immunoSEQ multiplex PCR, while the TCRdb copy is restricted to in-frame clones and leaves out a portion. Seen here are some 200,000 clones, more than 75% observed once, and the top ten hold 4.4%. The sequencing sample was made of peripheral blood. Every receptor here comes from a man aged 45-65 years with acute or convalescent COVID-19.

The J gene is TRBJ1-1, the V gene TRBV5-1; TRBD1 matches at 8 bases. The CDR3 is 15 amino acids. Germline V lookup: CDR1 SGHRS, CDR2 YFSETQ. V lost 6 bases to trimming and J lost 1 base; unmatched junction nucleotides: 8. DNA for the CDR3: TGCGCCAGCACCCGACAGGGGACCTCGAACACTGAAGCTTTCTTT. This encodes CASTRQGTSNTEAFF.

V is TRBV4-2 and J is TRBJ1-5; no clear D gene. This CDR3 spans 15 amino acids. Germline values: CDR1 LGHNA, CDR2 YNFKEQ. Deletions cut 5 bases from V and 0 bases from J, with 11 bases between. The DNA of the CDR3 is TGTGCCAGCAGCAACCCGGGAATTAGCAATCAGCCCCAGCATTTT. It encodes CASSNPGISNQPQHF.

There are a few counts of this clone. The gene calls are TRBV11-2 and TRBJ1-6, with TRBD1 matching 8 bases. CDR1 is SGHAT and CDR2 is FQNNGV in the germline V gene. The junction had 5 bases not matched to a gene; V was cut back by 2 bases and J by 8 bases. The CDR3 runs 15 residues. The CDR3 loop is CASSLQTGAYSPLHF. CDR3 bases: TGTGCCAGCAGCTTACAGACAGGGGCATATTCACCCCTCCACTTT.

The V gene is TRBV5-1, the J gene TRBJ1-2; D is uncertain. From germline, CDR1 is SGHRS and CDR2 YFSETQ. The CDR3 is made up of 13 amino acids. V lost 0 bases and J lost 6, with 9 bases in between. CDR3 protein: CASSLDGQDGYTF. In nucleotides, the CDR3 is TGCGCCAGCAGCTTGGACGGTCAAGATGGCTACACCTTC.

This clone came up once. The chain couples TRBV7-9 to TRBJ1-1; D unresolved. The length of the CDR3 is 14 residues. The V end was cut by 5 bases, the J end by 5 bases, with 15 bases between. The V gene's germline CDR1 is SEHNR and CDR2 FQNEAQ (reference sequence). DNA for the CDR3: TGTGCCAGCAGCATCGCAGCGGGTGGAACTGAAGCTTTCTTT. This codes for CASSIAAGGTEAFF. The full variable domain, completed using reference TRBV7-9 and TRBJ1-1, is DTGVSQNPRHKITKRGQNVTFRCDPISEHNRLYWYRQTLGQGPEFLTYFQNEAQLEKSRLLSDRFSAERPKGSFSTLEIQRTEQGDSAMYLCASSIAAGGTEAFFGQGTRLTVV.

The DNA for the CDR3 is TGTGCCTGGAGCGGCGGGATCATTAACAATCAGCCCCAGCATTTT. This sequence encodes CAWSGGIINNQPQHF. The chain links TRBV30 to TRBJ1-5; D unresolved. CDR1 GTSNPN and CDR2 SVGIG come from the germline V gene (reference sequence). The V end lost 3 bases, the J end lost 3 bases, and 15 bases lay between the germline ends. There are 15 residues in the CDR3.

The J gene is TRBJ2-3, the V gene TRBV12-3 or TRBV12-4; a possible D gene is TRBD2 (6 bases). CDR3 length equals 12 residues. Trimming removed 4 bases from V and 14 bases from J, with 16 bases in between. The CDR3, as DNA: TGTGCCAGCAGTTCGGGGACTCTCTCGGCGTATTTT. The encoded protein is CASSSGTLSAYF.

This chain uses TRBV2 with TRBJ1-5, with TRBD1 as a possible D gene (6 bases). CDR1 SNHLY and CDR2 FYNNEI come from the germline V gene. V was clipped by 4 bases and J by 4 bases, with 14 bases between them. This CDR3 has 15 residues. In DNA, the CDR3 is TGTGCCAGCAGTGGCGACAGGAAGGGAAATCAGCCCCAGCATTTT. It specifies CASSGDRKGNQPQHF.

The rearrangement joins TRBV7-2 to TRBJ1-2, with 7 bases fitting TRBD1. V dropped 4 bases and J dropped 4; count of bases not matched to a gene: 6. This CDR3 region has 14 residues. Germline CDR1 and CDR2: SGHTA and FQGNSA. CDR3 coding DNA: TGTGCCAGCAGCTCCCCCGGGACAGCCTATGGCTACACCTTC. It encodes CASSSPGTAYGYTF.

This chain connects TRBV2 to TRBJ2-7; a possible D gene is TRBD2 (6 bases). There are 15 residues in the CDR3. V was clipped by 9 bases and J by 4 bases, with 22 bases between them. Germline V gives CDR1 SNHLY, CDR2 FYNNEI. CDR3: CASGDAGLGVYEQYF. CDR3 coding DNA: TGTGCCAGTGGGGATGCGGGACTTGGGGTTTACGAGCAGTACTTC.

CDR3 sequence (DNA): TGTGCCAGCCGAGCGGGGAGGACCGGGGAGCTGTTTTTT. This sequence encodes CASRAGRTGELFF. This chain joins TRBV7-9 and TRBJ2-2, with TRBD2 matching 7 bases. With 8 bases clipped from V and 5 bases from J, the junction kept 5 bases outside the gene matches. The CDR3 runs 13 residues. Germline CDR1 is SEHNR and CDR2 is FQNEAQ (reference sequence).

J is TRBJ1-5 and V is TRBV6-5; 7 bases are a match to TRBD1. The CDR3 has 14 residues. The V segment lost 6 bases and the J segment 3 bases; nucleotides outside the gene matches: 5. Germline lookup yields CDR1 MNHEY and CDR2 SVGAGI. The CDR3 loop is CASRLGQINQPQHF. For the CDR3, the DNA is TGTGCCAGCAGGCTGGGACAGATCAATCAGCCCCAGCATTTT.

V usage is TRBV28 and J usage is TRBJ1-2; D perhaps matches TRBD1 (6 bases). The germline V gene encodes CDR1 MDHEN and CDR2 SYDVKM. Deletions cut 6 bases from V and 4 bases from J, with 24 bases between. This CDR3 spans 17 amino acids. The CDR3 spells CASRSFSAQGQPYGYTF. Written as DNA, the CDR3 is TGTGCCAGCAGATCGTTCTCGGCCCAGGGGCAGCCCTATGGCTACACCTTC.

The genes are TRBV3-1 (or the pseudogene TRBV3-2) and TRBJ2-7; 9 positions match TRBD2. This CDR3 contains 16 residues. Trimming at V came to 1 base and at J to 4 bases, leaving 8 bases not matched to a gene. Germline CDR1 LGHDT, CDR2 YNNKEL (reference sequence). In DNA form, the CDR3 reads TGTGCCAGCAGCCAAGGGCGGGGGGGCTATCAATACGAGCAGTACTTC. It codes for CASSQGRGGYQYEQYF.

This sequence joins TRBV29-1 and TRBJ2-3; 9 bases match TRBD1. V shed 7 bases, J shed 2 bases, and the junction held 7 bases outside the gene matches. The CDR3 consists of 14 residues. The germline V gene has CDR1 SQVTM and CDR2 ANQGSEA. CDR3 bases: TGCAGCGCAACAGGGGGCGAGGTCACAGATACGCAGTATTTT. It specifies CSATGGEVTDTQYF.

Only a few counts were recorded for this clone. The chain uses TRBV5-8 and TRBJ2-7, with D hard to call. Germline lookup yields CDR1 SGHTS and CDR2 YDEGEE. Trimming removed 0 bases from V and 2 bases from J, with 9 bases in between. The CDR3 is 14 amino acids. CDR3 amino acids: CASSLGPLPYEQYF. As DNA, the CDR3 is TGTGCCAGCAGCTTGGGGCCCTTACCCTACGAGCAGTACTTC.

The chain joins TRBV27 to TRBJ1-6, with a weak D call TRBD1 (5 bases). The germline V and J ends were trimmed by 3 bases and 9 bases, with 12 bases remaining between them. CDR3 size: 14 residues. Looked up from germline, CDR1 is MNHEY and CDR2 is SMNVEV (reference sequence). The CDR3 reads CASSFDQGGSPLHF. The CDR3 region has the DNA TGTGCCAGCAGTTTCGACCAGGGTGGTTCACCCCTCCACTTT.